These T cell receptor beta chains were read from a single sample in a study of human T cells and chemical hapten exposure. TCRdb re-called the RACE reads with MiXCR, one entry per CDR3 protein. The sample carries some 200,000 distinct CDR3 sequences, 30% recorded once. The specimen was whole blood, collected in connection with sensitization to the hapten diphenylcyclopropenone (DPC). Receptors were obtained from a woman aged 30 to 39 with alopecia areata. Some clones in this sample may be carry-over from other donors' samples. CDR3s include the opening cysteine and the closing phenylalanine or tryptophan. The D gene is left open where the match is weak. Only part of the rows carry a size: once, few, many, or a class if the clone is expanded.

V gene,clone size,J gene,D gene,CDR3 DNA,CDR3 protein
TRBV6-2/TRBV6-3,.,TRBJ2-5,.,TGTGCCAGCACCGAACCACTTGGGGAGACCCAGTACTTC,CASTEPLGETQYF
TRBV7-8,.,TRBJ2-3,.,TGTGCCAGCAGCCTCTCCGAAACAGATACGCAGTATTTT,CASSLSETDTQYF
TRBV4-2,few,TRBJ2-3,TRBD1,TGCGCCAGCAGCCAGGACAGGGTCCGTACGCAGTATTTT,CASSQDRVRTQYF
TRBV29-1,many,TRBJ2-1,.,TGCAGCGTTGAGGAGCCTCCTTACAATGAGCAGTTCTTC,CSVEEPPYNEQFF
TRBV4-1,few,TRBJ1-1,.,TGCGCCAGCAGAGGGGGGGGCGAGACTGAAGCTTTCTTT,CASRGGGETEAFF
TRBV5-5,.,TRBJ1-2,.,TGTGCCAGCAGCTTGGGACAGAGCCTCTATGGCTACACCTTC,CASSLGQSLYGYTF
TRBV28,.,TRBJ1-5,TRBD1,TGTGCCAGCGAAGGACAGGGATCCAATCAGCCCCAGCATTTT,CASEGQGSNQPQHF
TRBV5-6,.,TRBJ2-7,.,TGTGCCAGCAGCTTGGTCGCAGGACGGGAGCAGTACTTC,CASSLVAGREQYF
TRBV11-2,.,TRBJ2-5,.,TGTGCCAGCAGATTAGAAATCCCACGGGGGGAGACCCAGTACTTC,CASRLEIPRGETQYF
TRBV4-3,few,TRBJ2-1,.,TGCGCCAGCAGCCAAAATAGCGCTATGAAATACAATGAGCAGTTCTTC,CASSQNSAMKYNEQFF
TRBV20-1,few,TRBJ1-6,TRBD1,TGCAGTGGGAGGGGTGACAGGGGAGGTTCACCCCTCCACTTT,CSGRGDRGGSPLHF
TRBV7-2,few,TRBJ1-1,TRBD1,TGTGCCAGCAGCTTTGCAACGACGACAGGGGTAGCGAACACTGAAGCTTTCTTT,CASSFATTTGVANTEAFF
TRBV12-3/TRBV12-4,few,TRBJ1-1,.,TGTGCCAGCACCGAACAGGCAATGAACACTGAAGCTTTCTTT,CASTEQAMNTEAFF
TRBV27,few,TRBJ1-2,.,TGTGCCAGCAGGAGGGGGGAGAGTGGCTACACCTTC,CASRRGESGYTF
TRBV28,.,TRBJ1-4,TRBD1,TGTGCCAGCAGTTTACCGACAGGGGTAAATGAAAAACTGTTTTTT,CASSLPTGVNEKLFF
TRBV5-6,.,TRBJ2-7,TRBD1,TGTGTCAGCGGCCAACTACAGGGGAAGCAGTACTTC,CVSGQLQGKQYF
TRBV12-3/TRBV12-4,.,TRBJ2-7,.,TGTGCCAGCAGTTTCTCGGCGGACACCGAGTACTTC,CASSFSADTEYF
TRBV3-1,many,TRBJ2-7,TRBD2,TGTGCCAGCAGCCAAGAAGCCAGCGGGAGCTTCTACGAGCAGTACTTC,CASSQEASGSFYEQYF
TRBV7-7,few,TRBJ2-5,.,TGTGCCAGCAGCTTAGTCCCCGGCGAGACCCAGTACTTC,CASSLVPGETQYF
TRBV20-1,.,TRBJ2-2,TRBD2,TGCAGTGCAGATACTAGCGGTCCTAACACCGGGGAGCTGTTTTTT,CSADTSGPNTGELFF
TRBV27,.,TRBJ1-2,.,TGTGCCAGCAGCCCATCCGTGGGGGGGTTAAACTATGGCTACACCTTC,CASSPSVGGLNYGYTF
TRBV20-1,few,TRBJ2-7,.,TGCAGTGCTAGAGAAAGTACCCACGAGCAGTACTTC,CSARESTHEQYF
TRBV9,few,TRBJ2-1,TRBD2,TGTGCCAGCAGCGTATCGTGGACTAGCGGGAGGGCCTTAAATGAGCAGTTCTTC,CASSVSWTSGRALNEQFF
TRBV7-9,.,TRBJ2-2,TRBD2,TGTGCCAGCAGCCCCAGCGGGGGTCGCCCGATTTCGTGGGAGCTGTTTTTT,CASSPSGGRPISWELFF
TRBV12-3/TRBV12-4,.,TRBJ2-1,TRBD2,TGTGCCAGCAGCACCACTAGCGGGGGTGAGCAGTTCTTC,CASSTTSGGEQFF
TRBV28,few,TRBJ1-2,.,TGTGCCAGCAGTTATCCGGCCGACAAGGATGGCTACACCTTC,CASSYPADKDGYTF
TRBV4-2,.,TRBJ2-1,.,TGTGCCAGCAGCCCCGGAAGGTCCTACAATGAGCAGTTCTTC,CASSPGRSYNEQFF
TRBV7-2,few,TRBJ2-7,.,TGTGCCAGCAGCCGGGCGGGGCTAAGGGGAATCGAGCAGTACTTC,CASSRAGLRGIEQYF
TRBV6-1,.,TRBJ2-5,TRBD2,TGTGCCAGCAGTGAGGGTAGCGGGGGGCCCCAAGAGACCCAGTACTTC,CASSEGSGGPQETQYF
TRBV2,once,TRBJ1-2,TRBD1,TGTGCCAGCAGTTACGGACAGGGAGATGGCTACACCTTC,CASSYGQGDGYTF
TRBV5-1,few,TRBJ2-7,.,TGCGCCAGCAGCTTGGCGTTAGGGGGGTACGAGCAGTACTTC,CASSLALGGYEQYF
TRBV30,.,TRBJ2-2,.,TGTGCCTGGGCTATTTTGTCTCCCGGGGAGCTGTTTTTT,CAWAILSPGELFF
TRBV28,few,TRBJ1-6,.,TGTGCCAGCAATACAGGGATCAGTAGGAGCTCCTATAATTCACCCCTCCACTTT,CASNTGISRSSYNSPLHF
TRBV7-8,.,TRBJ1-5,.,TGTGCCAGCAGCTCTGTGGGAAGCAATCAGCCCCAGCATTTT,CASSSVGSNQPQHF
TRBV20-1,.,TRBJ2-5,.,TGCAGTGCCCCGGAGATAGGAGGGGACCTACAGTACTTC,CSAPEIGGDLQYF
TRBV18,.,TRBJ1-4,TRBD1,TGTGCCAGCTCGCCTAATGACGCAGGGGGCGGTTATGAAAAACTGTTTTTT,CASSPNDAGGGYEKLFF
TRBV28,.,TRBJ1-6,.,TGTGCCAGCAGTTTTTTCAGGGTCCCCTATAATTCACCCCTCCACTTT,CASSFFRVPYNSPLHF
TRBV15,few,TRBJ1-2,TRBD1,TGTGCCACCAGCAGAGCGAAAGACAGGGTCGGGCATGGCTACACCTTC,CATSRAKDRVGHGYTF
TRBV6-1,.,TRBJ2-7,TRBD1,TGTGCCAGCAGCGCCCTGACAGGGGGGGTCTCCTACGAGCAGTACTTC,CASSALTGGVSYEQYF
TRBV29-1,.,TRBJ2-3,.,TGCAGCGGCCGTATCGGGGCCGGCACAGATACGCAGTATTTT,CSGRIGAGTDTQYF
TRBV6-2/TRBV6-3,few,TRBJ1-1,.,TGTGCCAGCACCCAGGGCCGGGTGAACACTGAAGCTTTCTTT,CASTQGRVNTEAFF
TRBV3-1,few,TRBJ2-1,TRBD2,TGTGCCAGCAGCCAGACGCTTAGCGGGGGGCAACCCTACAATGAGCAGTTCTTC,CASSQTLSGGQPYNEQFF
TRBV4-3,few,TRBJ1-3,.,TGCGCCAGCAGCCAAGATTTGTCGTCCTTCTCTGGAAACACCATATATTTT,CASSQDLSSFSGNTIYF
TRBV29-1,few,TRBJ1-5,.,TGCAGCGTTGTGGTGGGACCCAATCAGCCCCAGCATTTT,CSVVVGPNQPQHF